The 10 T cell receptor beta chains given below trace back to one sample, sequenced in a study of cytomegalovirus exposure and HLA in healthy donors. The PCR had 60 Vbeta and 13 Jbeta primers. Libraries were prepared by immunoSEQ multiplex PCR; TCRdb keeps only in-frame clonotypes and omits some of them. The sample has fewer than 100,000 clones, roughly 73% seen once. Sequencing was carried out using PBMCs. The receptor source for this set is a woman in her thirties or forties in good health and CMV-seronegative.

The chain recombines TRBV27 with TRBJ2-7; D may be TRBD2 (5 bases). Looked up from germline, CDR1 is MNHEY and CDR2 is SMNVEV (reference sequence). The CDR3 spans 15 residues. With 5 bases removed from V and 5 bases from J, the gap between germline ends came to 19 bases. CDR3 DNA sequence: TGTGCCAGCAGTCCAGATGGGCCTCCCGGGAACGAGCAGTACTTC. This codes for CASSPDGPPGNEQYF.

As concerns this clone: The junction does not match germline at one end; this may be a read error. This chain joins TRBV7-7 and TRBJ2-5; maybe TRBD2 (5 bases). This CDR3 is 13 amino acids long. Germline-derived CDR1 and CDR2 are SSHAT and FNYEAQ (reference sequence). In nucleotides, the CDR3 is TGTGCTAGCAGCCTCTCCCCGGGGGAGACCCAGTACTTC. The encoded protein is CASSLSPGETQYF.

This chain connects TRBV7-2 to TRBJ2-2; TRBD2 matches 16 bases. The CDR3 length is 17 residues. The germline CDR1 and CDR2 sequences are SGHTA and FQGNSA. V lost 3 bases to trimming and J lost 7 bases; unmatched junction nucleotides: 5. The CDR3 DNA reads as TGTGCCAGCAGCTTGGGACTAGCGGGGGGGCATGGCGGGGAGCTGTTTTTT. Translated, it gives CASSLGLAGGHGGELFF.

This sequence joins TRBV11-2 and TRBJ2-3, with 7 bases aligning to TRBD1. The V gene's germline CDR1 is SGHAT and CDR2 FQNNGV. The CDR3 runs 15 residues. J lost 0 bases, V lost 3 bases, and 3 bases had no gene match. As DNA, the CDR3 is TGTGCCAGCAGCTTGACAGGGCTCAGCACAGATACGCAGTATTTT. The encoded protein is CASSLTGLSTDTQYF.

The V call is TRBV7-6, the J call TRBJ1-1, with 11 bases matching TRBD1. The CDR3 is 15 residues long. Germline trimming cut 5 bases from V and 5 bases from J; bases unmatched to any gene: 7. The germline V gene has CDR1 SGHVS and CDR2 FNYEAQ. The CDR3, as DNA: TGTGCCAGCAGCAGGGACAGGGGGGAGGGAACTGAAGCTTTCTTT. Protein: CASSRDRGEGTEAFF.

The chain combines TRBV7-9 with TRBJ2-7; TRBD1 might be the D (5 bases). Trimming pared 5 bases from V and 0 bases from J, leaving 11 bases between. CDR3 size: 14 residues. Germline V gene lookup returns CDR1 SEHNR and CDR2 FQNEAQ (reference sequence). CDR3 amino acids: CASSTPTDSYEQYF. The DNA of the CDR3 is TGTGCCAGCAGCACCCCGACAGACTCCTACGAGCAGTACTTC. The entire variable domain, with the rest obtained from reference TRBV7-9 and TRBJ2-7, is as follows: DTGVSQNPRHKITKRGQNVTFRCDPISEHNRLYWYRQTLGQGPEFLTYFQNEAQLEKSRLLSDRFSAERPKGSFSTLEIQRTEQGDSAMYLCASSTPTDSYEQYFGPGTRLTVT.

J is TRBJ1-4 and V is TRBV30, with D perhaps TRBD1 (6 bases). Germline CDR1 is GTSNPN and CDR2 is SVGIG (reference sequence). The CDR3 is made up of 15 amino acids. V shed 2 bases and J shed 5 bases, with 15 bases lying between them. The CDR3 bases are TGTGCCTGGAGTATTATGTGGGACACGAATGAAAAACTGTTTTTT. It yields the protein CAWSIMWDTNEKLFF.

The V and J genes are TRBV5-1 and TRBJ1-2, with 10 bases that match TRBD1. The CDR3 has 14 amino acids. CDR1 SGHRS and CDR2 YFSETQ come from the germline V gene. V lost 3 bases, J lost 8 bases, and 7 bases stayed unmatched. Here the CDR3 DNA reads TGCGCCAGCAGCTGGGGGACAGGGGATCAGGGCTACACCTTC. This sequence encodes CASSWGTGDQGYTF.

CDR3 DNA sequence: TGTGCCAGCAGGACTAGCGCCTCCAACACCGGGGAGCTGTTTTTT. Translating gives CASRTSASNTGELFF. The genes are TRBV2 and TRBJ2-2; 8 bases are shared with TRBD2. Germline-derived CDR1 and CDR2 are SNHLY and FYNNEI. CDR3 length equals 15 residues. V lost 6 bases and J lost 2; bases outside the gene matches: 5.

The chain carries TRBV6-1 and TRBJ2-7, with D possibly matching TRBD2 (5 bases). Trimming removed 8 bases at V and 3 bases at J, with 20 bases between. Looked up from germline, CDR1 is MNHNS and CDR2 is SASEGT. CDR3 length equals 15 residues. CDR3 bases: TGTGCCAGCCTTATCAACCCGGAGGCGGGCTACGAGCAGTACTTC. Translated, it gives CASLINPEAGYEQYF.